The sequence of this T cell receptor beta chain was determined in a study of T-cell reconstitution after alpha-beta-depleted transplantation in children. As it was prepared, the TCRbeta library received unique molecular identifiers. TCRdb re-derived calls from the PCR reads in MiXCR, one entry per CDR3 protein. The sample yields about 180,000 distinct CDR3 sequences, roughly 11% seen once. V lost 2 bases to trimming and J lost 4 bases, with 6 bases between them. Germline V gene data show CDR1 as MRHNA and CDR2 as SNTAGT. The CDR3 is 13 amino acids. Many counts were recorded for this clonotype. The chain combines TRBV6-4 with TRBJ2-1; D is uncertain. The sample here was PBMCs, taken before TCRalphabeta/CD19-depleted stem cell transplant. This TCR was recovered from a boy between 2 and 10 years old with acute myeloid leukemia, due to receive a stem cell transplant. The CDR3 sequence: CASSDRPYNEQFF. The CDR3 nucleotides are TGTGCCAGCAGTGACCGGCCTTACAATGAGCAGTTCTTC.